This TCR beta chain was documented in a study of cytomegalovirus exposure and HLA in healthy donors. As for the study in general: Earlier findings included about 120 million unique TCR beta sequences obtained from 150 million to 200 million T cells. Study conclusions and caveats: An apparent linkage of common viral pathogens to several of the most significant clusters emerged in a later analysis.

The CDR3 contains 14 residues. V gave up 0 bases and J gave up 5 bases; unmatched junction bases: 2. Germline lookup yields CDR1 SGHAT and CDR2 FQNNGV. Concerning this clone: What it binds is not known.

The PCR employed 60 Vbeta primers together with 13 Jbeta primers. This table comes from immunoSEQ multiplex PCR, and its TCRdb copy is limited to in-frame clones, with some not included. The sample has 150,000 or so clones; 60% to 80% are singletons. The chain links TRBV11-2 to TRBJ2-3; 7 positions agree with TRBD2. Specimen: PBMCs. The TCR was taken from a woman in her thirties in good health and CMV-seronegative. This CDR3 is CASSLEPSGDTQYF. CDR3 DNA: TGTGCCAGCAGCTTAGAGCCTAGCGGAGATACGCAGTATTTT.